Many counts were recorded for the clone carrying this T cell receptor (beta chain). Antigen: not known. Orbital computed tomography and thyroid ultrasound, together with serum TRAb and thyroxine and clinical symptoms, were used for diagnoses. This entry is derived from a study of T cells in Graves' hyperthyroidism and ophthalmopathy. As for the study in general: Before treatment of any kind, peripheral blood was taken at initial diagnosis. General observations from the study: In simple terms, a model built on 13 V-J features told ophthalmopathy apart from stable hyperthyroidism. Blood also contained most expanded thyroid clonotypes above 0.001.

The V gene lost 7 bases and the J gene lost 1 base, with 10 bases spanning the gap. The CDR3 is 14 amino acids. Per the germline V gene, CDR1 is MDHEN and CDR2 is SYDVKM. From RNA transcripts, TCR beta CDR3 regions were amplified. The TCR CDR3 first-round RT-PCR relied on the HTBI primer set. TCRdb passed the multiplex PCR reads through MiXCR, listing each CDR3 protein once. This sample has around 600,000 distinct CDR3 sequences, with about 14% found just once. The clonotype originates from a woman in her fifties or sixties with Graves' ophthalmopathy. The specimen sequenced was blood. This chain connects TRBV28 to TRBJ2-2; D gene uncertain. The CDR3 region is CASTPVGNTGELFF. DNA of the CDR3: TGTGCCAGCACCCCTGTAGGGAACACCGGGGAGCTGTTTTTT.